These 18 T cell receptor beta chains were all obtained from the same sample, sequenced in a study of T cells after yellow fever vaccination. MiXCR, applied by TCRdb to the 5' RACE reads, yields one record per CDR3 protein. In the table there are hundreds of thousands of distinct CDR3 sequences, around 8.1% of which are singletons. The sample was PBMCs, taken about 49 days after the first yellow fever vaccination. The receptors here all came from a young man who received the YFV17D yellow fever vaccine.

V and J are TRBV3-1 and TRBJ2-7; TRBD1 matches at 8 bases. This CDR3 region has 12 residues. The germline V gene has CDR1 LGHDT and CDR2 YNNKEL (reference sequence). V shed 7 bases and J 5 bases; nucleotides not matched to a gene: 4. CDR3 DNA: TGTGCCAGCAACCGACAGGGGAACGAGCAGTACTTC. It translates to CASNRQGNEQYF.

In its sample, this clonotype was seen a few times. J is TRBJ1-2 and V is TRBV27, with D possibly matching TRBD1 (5 bases). This CDR3 has 14 residues. V was trimmed by 3 bases and J by 8 bases, leaving 16 bases between them. From germline, CDR1 is MNHEY and CDR2 SMNVEV (reference sequence). The CDR3 DNA reads as TGTGCCAGCAGTTTTCGGGGGAGGGGCGTCGGCTACACCTTC. Encoded protein: CASSFRGRGVGYTF.

CDR3 in amino acids: CASSMASGGENEQFF. In nucleotides, the CDR3 is TGTGCCAGTAGTATGGCGAGCGGGGGGGAAAATGAGCAGTTCTTC. The rearrangement uses TRBV19 and TRBJ2-1; 10 nucleotides line up with TRBD2. The CDR3 runs to 15 residues. Germline V CDR1 and CDR2: LNHDA, SQIVND (reference sequence). Trimming removed 3 bases from V and 7 bases from J; junction bases left unmatched: 6. The full variable domain, rest sourced from reference TRBV19 and TRBJ2-1, is DGGITQSPKYLFRKEGQNVTLSCEQNLNHDAMYWYRQDPGQGLRLIYYSQIVNDFQKGDIAEGYSVSREKKESFPLTVTSAQKNPTAFYLCASSMASGGENEQFFGPGTRLTVL.

V is TRBV19 and J is TRBJ2-3; no definite D call. Trimming took 5 bases from V and 5 from J, leaving 14 bases between them. Germline V CDR1 and CDR2: LNHDA, SQIVND (reference sequence). CDR3 length: 14 amino acids. The CDR3 here is CASSWESVRDTQYF. The CDR3 region has the DNA TGTGCCAGTAGTTGGGAATCGGTCCGAGATACGCAGTATTTT.

The chain joins TRBV20-1 to TRBJ2-5; D may be TRBD1 (5 bases). Trimming removed 6 bases from V and 9 bases from J, with 14 bases in between. This CDR3 has 11 residues. The germline V gene has CDR1 DFQATT and CDR2 SNEGSKA (reference sequence). The CDR3 sequence is CSARNWGPQYF. CDR3 nucleotide sequence: TGCAGTGCCCGAAACTGGGGCCCCCAGTACTTC.

The chain joins TRBV7-3 to TRBJ1-1; weak D call: TRBD1 (5 bases). In germline, CDR1 is SGHTA, CDR2 FQGTGA. V lost 3 bases, J lost 8 bases, and 13 bases lay in between. The CDR3 contains 13 residues. DNA of the CDR3: TGTGCCAGCAGCTTCGGTACAGGAGAGGAAGCTTTCTTT. Translated: CASSFGTGEEAFF. The complete variable domain, with remaining parts taken from reference TRBV7-3 and TRBJ1-1, reads GAGVSQTPSNKVTEKGKYVELRCDPISGHTALYWYRQSLGQGPEFLIYFQGTGAADDSGLPNDRFFAVRPEGSVSTLKIQRTERGDSAVYLCASSFGTGEEAFFGQGTRLTVV.

The V call is TRBV5-1, the J call TRBJ2-7, with 9 bases identical to TRBD1. The CDR3 extends over 19 amino acids. The V segment lost 1 base and the J segment 1 base; nucleotides outside the gene matches: 15. CDR1 is SGHRS, CDR2 YFSETQ, per germline. The CDR3 sequence: CASSLYRDRARAGSYEQYF. DNA for the CDR3: TGCGCCAGCAGCTTGTACCGGGACAGGGCTCGAGCAGGATCCTACGAGCAGTACTTC.

This clonotype appeared many times. The J gene is TRBJ2-5, the V gene TRBV7-2; 11 positions agree with TRBD2. Germline V CDR1 and CDR2: SGHTA, FQGNSA. This CDR3 is 14 amino acids long. V lost 6 bases, J lost 3 bases, and 3 bases stayed unmatched. CDR3 nucleotide sequence: TGTGCCAGCAGTTTTAGCGGGGGGGAAGAGACCCAGTACTTC. It is translated as CASSFSGGEETQYF.

This clonotype was seen repeatedly, ten times or more. V gene TRBV12-3 or TRBV12-4 combines with J gene TRBJ1-1; the match to TRBD1 covers 7 bases. J lost 5 bases, V lost 8 bases, and 8 bases had no gene match. The CDR3 consists of 13 residues. The CDR3, as DNA: TGTGCCAGCCGTCCCACAGGGGATACTGAAGCTTTCTTT. It is translated as CASRPTGDTEAFF.

V and J are TRBV6-1 and TRBJ2-7; 8 bases match TRBD2. CDR3 length: 14 residues. V lost 3 bases and J lost 5; bases outside the gene matches: 6. The germline V gene has CDR1 MNHNS and CDR2 SASEGT. CDR3 nucleotide sequence: TGTGCCAGCAGTGAGAGTAGCGGGGTAAACGAGCAGTACTTC. This sequence encodes CASSESSGVNEQYF.

The table lists this clonotype with many counts. J is TRBJ1-1 and V is TRBV20-1, with D unresolved. This CDR3 is 12 amino acids long. V gave up 6 bases and J gave up 3 bases, with 11 bases separating them. Germline V gives CDR1 DFQATT, CDR2 SNEGSKA (reference sequence). The CDR3, as DNA: TGCAGTGCCCGATATTGGGACACTGAAGCTTTCTTT. Amino acids: CSARYWDTEAFF.

The chain recombines TRBV5-1 with TRBJ1-1; D not certain. The ends were cut back, 6 bases at V and 1 base at J, with 16 bases in the middle. The CDR3 has 15 residues. Per germline, CDR1 SGHRS and CDR2 YFSETQ. The CDR3 DNA reads TGCGCCAGCATACCAACCCCGGCCGAGAACACTGAAGCTTTCTTT. Its protein is CASIPTPAENTEAFF.

This clonotype was seen many times. The chain recombines TRBV5-1 with TRBJ2-7, with TRBD1 identical over 7 bases. Trimming removed 6 bases from V and 2 bases from J; junction bases left unmatched: 8. The CDR3 runs to 14 residues. CDR1 is SGHRS, CDR2 YFSETQ, per germline. The CDR3 is CASNLGGGTYEQYF. CDR3 nucleotide sequence: TGCGCCAGCAACTTAGGGGGCGGCACCTACGAGCAGTACTTC.

The gene calls are TRBV7-9 and TRBJ2-5; the match to TRBD2 covers 8 bases. This CDR3 is built from 15 residues. The germline V gene has CDR1 SEHNR and CDR2 FQNEAQ (reference sequence). V lost 5 bases and J lost 9; bases outside the gene matches: 14. The CDR3 bases are TGTGCCAGCAGCCAAGGGACTAGTGCGCGCGGGGCCCAGTACTTC. This encodes CASSQGTSARGAQYF.

V is TRBV6-5 and J is TRBJ2-3; 10 nucleotides align to TRBD2. Looked up from germline, CDR1 is MNHEY and CDR2 is SVGAGI. CDR3 length equals 16 residues. The trim removed 6 bases at V and 5 bases at J, leaving 11 bases unmatched. Written as DNA, the CDR3 is TGTGCCAGCAGCCTCAGCGGGGGGGCGGGAGGAGATACGCAGTATTTT. As protein: CASSLSGGAGGDTQYF.

The chain couples TRBV7-2 to TRBJ2-3; 8 positions agree with TRBD2. The germline gives CDR1 SGHTA, CDR2 FQGNSA. The V gene end was trimmed by 5 bases and the J gene end by 3 bases; junction bases not matched to a gene: 10. The CDR3 length is 16 residues. This CDR3 reads CASSPWRIAGTDTQYF. The CDR3 nucleotides are TGTGCCAGCAGCCCCTGGAGGATAGCGGGGACAGATACGCAGTATTTT.

The chain uses TRBV5-1 and TRBJ2-1; 8 bases line up with TRBD2. The CDR3 is made up of 15 amino acids. Germline trimming cut 0 bases from V and 12 bases from J; bases unmatched to any gene: 11. The germline CDR1 and CDR2 sequences are SGHRS and YFSETQ. This CDR3 reads CASSLGIAGSLWQFF. The DNA of the CDR3 is TGCGCCAGCAGCTTGGGGATAGCGGGGTCACTGTGGCAGTTCTTC.

The chain combines TRBV4-3 with TRBJ1-2, with 7 bases that match TRBD1. With 0 bases clipped from V and 8 bases from J, the junction kept 6 bases outside the gene matches. The CDR3 is 14 amino acids. CDR1 and CDR2 (germline): LGHNA, YSLEER. The CDR3 loop is CASSQETGSGGYTF. The CDR3 nucleotides read TGCGCCAGCAGCCAAGAGACAGGGAGCGGCGGCTACACCTTC.